The 18 T cell receptor beta chains presented below share a single source sample, sequenced in a study of cytomegalovirus exposure and HLA in healthy donors. Primers: 60 Vbeta forward and 13 Jbeta reverse. Repertoires were generated with immunoSEQ multiplex PCR, while TCRdb's copy carries only in-frame clones and drops some. Of fewer than 200,000 clones listed, roughly 90% are singletons. The sequenced material came from PBMCs. The receptors stem from a girl in the first two years of life in good health and CMV-seronegative.

The V call is TRBV4-2, the J call TRBJ2-1, with 11 bases lining up with TRBD2. Germline CDR1 LGHNA, CDR2 YNFKEQ. V was pared by 0 bases and J by 6 bases, with 7 bases of the junction left unmatched. The length of the CDR3 is 17 residues. CDR3 in amino acids: CASSQEHRLAGTNEQFF. The CDR3 region has the DNA TGTGCCAGCAGCCAAGAACATAGACTAGCGGGAACCAATGAGCAGTTCTTC.

J is TRBJ2-4 and V is TRBV5-1; TRBD1 agrees at 8 bases. This CDR3 contains 18 residues. The ends lost 0 bases at V and 0 bases at J; junction bases unmatched: 8. Germline values: CDR1 SGHRS, CDR2 YFSETQ. In DNA form, the CDR3 reads TGCGCCAGCAGCTTGGCCGGACAGGGAGGACTAGCCAAAAACATTCAGTACTTC. Amino acids: CASSLAGQGGLAKNIQYF.

V gene TRBV6-1 combines with J gene TRBJ2-7; a weak D match, TRBD2 (7 bases). This CDR3 spans 15 amino acids. CDR1 MNHNS and CDR2 SASEGT come from the germline V gene. The V gene lost 7 bases and the J gene lost 4 bases, with 20 bases spanning the gap. The CDR3 loop is CASKWGGALGYEQYF. In nucleotides, the CDR3 is TGTGCCAGCAAGTGGGGGGGCGCCCTAGGTTACGAGCAGTACTTC.

The chain couples TRBV9 to TRBJ2-1; D is unresolved. Looked up from germline, CDR1 is SGDLS and CDR2 is YYNGEE. The CDR3 extends over 15 amino acids. Trimming stripped 4 bases from V and 2 bases from J, with 13 bases between. The CDR3 bases are TGTGCCAGCAGCCCGGCGACACCCCCCTACAATGAGCAGTTCTTC. Amino acids: CASSPATPPYNEQFF.

This clone has just one count. The V gene is TRBV19, the J gene TRBJ2-6, with TRBD1 identical over 10 bases. J gave up 0 bases and V 4 bases, and 6 bases lay outside the gene matches. The length of the CDR3 is 18 residues. The germline V gene has CDR1 LNHDA and CDR2 SQIVND (reference sequence). CDR3 nucleotide sequence: TGTGCCAGTAGTAGGGACAGGGGCTTCCTCTCTGGGGCCAACGTCCTGACTTTC. Translation: CASSRDRGFLSGANVLTF.

The chain combines TRBV27 with TRBJ2-1; 7 bases agree with TRBD2. The ends lost 5 bases at V and 4 bases at J; junction bases unmatched: 11. CDR3 length: 16 residues. The germline CDR1 and CDR2 sequences are MNHEY and SMNVEV (reference sequence). The CDR3 is CASSISTSPGYNEQFF. CDR3 bases: TGTGCCAGCAGTATTTCGACTAGCCCGGGGTACAATGAGCAGTTCTTC.

V gene TRBV4-3 combines with J gene TRBJ2-1; 10 positions match TRBD2. Germline V gene sequence: CDR1 LGHNA, CDR2 YSLEER. The CDR3 extends over 17 amino acids. J gave up 0 bases and V 1 base, and 3 bases lay outside the gene matches. The CDR3 spells CASSQGSSGSSYNEQFF. The CDR3 nucleotides read TGCGCCAGCAGCCAAGGATCTAGCGGGAGCTCCTACAATGAGCAGTTCTTC.

The J gene is TRBJ2-5, the V gene TRBV7-9; 7 nucleotides agree with TRBD1. The junction had 9 bases not matched to a gene; V was cut back by 1 base and J by 4 bases. This CDR3 is built from 16 residues. Germline CDR1 SEHNR, CDR2 FQNEAQ (reference sequence). CDR3 protein: CASSLGQGSRLETQYF. The CDR3 bases are TGTGCCAGCAGCTTAGGACAGGGTAGTAGGTTAGAGACCCAGTACTTC. Filled out from reference TRBV7-9 and TRBJ2-5, the complete variable domain reads DTGVSQNPRHKITKRGQNVTFRCDPISEHNRLYWYRQTLGQGPEFLTYFQNEAQLEKSRLLSDRFSAERPKGSFSTLEIQRTEQGDSAMYLCASSLGQGSRLETQYFGPGTRLLVL.

This clone was observed once. The V and J genes are TRBV10-3 and TRBJ2-2; no reliable D call. CDR3 length: 13 amino acids. Germline CDR1 reads ENHRY; CDR2 reads SYGVKD. Trimming took 4 bases from V and 6 from J, leaving 9 bases between them. The CDR3 DNA is TGTGCCATCAGTGTCGGGTTGTCCGGGGAGCTGTTTTTT. Its translation: CAISVGLSGELFF.

CDR3: CAWSPLLAGGETQYF. The CDR3 nucleotides read TGTGCCTGGAGTCCACTACTAGCGGGAGGGGAGACCCAGTACTTC. The rearrangement joins TRBV30 to TRBJ2-5, with 13 bases that match TRBD2. Germline lookup yields CDR1 GTSNPN and CDR2 SVGIG (reference sequence). This CDR3 has 15 residues. After removal of 2 bases from V and 5 bases from J, the junction contained 5 bases not matched to a gene.

This clone has just one count. The CDR3: CASRPWGGYTDTQYF. The DNA for the CDR3 is TGTGCCAGCAGGCCATGGGGGGGGTACACAGATACGCAGTATTTT. The gene calls are TRBV27 and TRBJ2-3, with TRBD2 identical over 7 bases. J gave up 2 bases and V 6 bases, and 8 bases lay outside the gene matches. CDR3 length: 15 amino acids. Germline V gene sequence: CDR1 MNHEY, CDR2 SMNVEV (reference sequence).

The chain combines TRBV7-9 with TRBJ2-6; 8 bases match TRBD1. Trimming removed 5 bases from V and 3 bases from J; junction bases left unmatched: 9. This CDR3 region has 17 residues. Germline assignment: CDR1 SEHNR and CDR2 FQNEAQ (reference sequence). This chain's CDR3 is CASSPPLQGGGANVLTF. The CDR3 DNA sequence: TGTGCCAGCAGCCCTCCCCTACAGGGGGGTGGGGCCAACGTCCTGACTTTC. Together with reference TRBV7-9 and TRBJ2-6, the CDR3 gives the full variable domain: DTGVSQNPRHKITKRGQNVTFRCDPISEHNRLYWYRQTLGQGPEFLTYFQNEAQLEKSRLLSDRFSAERPKGSFSTLEIQRTEQGDSAMYLCASSPPLQGGGANVLTFGAGSRLTVL.

V usage is TRBV2 and J usage is TRBJ2-5; 10 bases are shared with TRBD2. J was trimmed by 9 bases and V by 6 bases; bases with no gene match: 10. This CDR3 comprises 14 residues. Germline CDR1 reads SNHLY; CDR2 reads FYNNEI. CDR3 loop: CASRKLAGYEAQYF. The CDR3 nucleotides read TGTGCCAGCAGAAAACTAGCGGGATATGAGGCCCAGTACTTC.

This clone was picked up a small number of times. The chain employs TRBV25-1 and TRBJ1-2, with 8 bases matching TRBD1. V dropped 6 bases and J dropped 6; count of bases not matched to a gene: 12. The CDR3 loop spans 15 amino acids. Germline CDR1 is MGHDK and CDR2 is SYGVNS. The CDR3 region is CASSRTGTVLHGYTF. CDR3 nucleotide sequence: TGTGCCAGCAGCCGGACAGGGACGGTACTCCATGGCTACACCTTC.

This sequence joins TRBV7-9 and TRBJ2-3; D uncertain. V was shortened by 0 bases and J by 4 bases, with 5 bases between the two germline ends. This CDR3 is built from 13 residues. CDR1 and CDR2 from the germline V gene are SEHNR and FQNEAQ (reference sequence). The CDR3 loop reads CASSLARSDTQYF. CDR3 DNA sequence: TGTGCCAGCAGCTTAGCGAGGTCAGATACGCAGTATTTT.

The chain employs TRBV9 and TRBJ1-1; no definite D call. This CDR3 is 13 amino acids long. Deletions cut 0 bases from V and 6 bases from J, with 9 bases between. Germline V lookup: CDR1 SGDLS, CDR2 YYNGEE. The CDR3, as DNA: TGTGCCAGCAGCGTAGCTTTTCGGGCTGAAGCTTTCTTT. Amino acid sequence: CASSVAFRAEAFF.

The chain joins TRBV30 to TRBJ2-3; no reliable D call. The germline gives CDR1 GTSNPN, CDR2 SVGIG (reference sequence). Trimming took off 4 bases at V and 2 bases at J, with 13 bases between the two ends. This CDR3 spans 14 amino acids. The chain's CDR3 is CAWMPVAVTDTQYF. The CDR3 DNA is TGTGCCTGGATGCCTGTAGCAGTCACAGATACGCAGTATTTT. The variable domain in full, with the rest retrieved from reference TRBV30 and TRBJ2-3, is SQTIHQWPATLVQPVGSPLSLECTVEGTSNPNLYWYRQAAGRGLQLLFYSVGIGQISSEVPQNLSASRPQDRQFILSSKKLLLSDSGFYLCAWMPVAVTDTQYFGPGTRLTVL.

CDR3 protein: CASSLRTANYEQYF. In nucleotides, the CDR3 is TGCGCCAGCAGCCTTCGGACAGCAAACTACGAGCAGTACTTC. This rearrangement joins TRBV4-3 to TRBJ2-7, with D perhaps TRBD1 (6 bases). Deletions cut 4 bases from V and 3 bases from J, with 13 bases between. CDR3 length: 14 amino acids. CDR1 LGHNA and CDR2 YSLEER come from the germline V gene.